These 3 T cell receptor beta chains came from one sample sequenced in a study of T cell repertoires in cytomegalovirus infection. No antigen is known for these receptors. Each CDR3 protein is one row after TCRdb ran MiXCR on the reads. This sample has some 920,000 distinct CDR3 sequences, with about 33% found just once. The sequencing used cultured CD8+ T cells from PBMCs, collected from culture after CMV antigen stimulation. All receptors come from a human donor in good health (CMV status not recorded). Some clones in this sample may be carry-over from other donors' samples.

The rearrangement links TRBV6-4 to TRBJ2-1, with TRBD1 matching 8 bases. Germline CDR1 is MRHNA and CDR2 is SNTAGT. The V and J ends lost 6 bases and 7 bases, in that order; junction bases with no gene match: 8. This CDR3 is 14 amino acids long. CDR3 in DNA: TGTGCCAGCAGATCAAACAGGGGGACGAATGAGCAGTTCTTC. Amino acid sequence: CASRSNRGTNEQFF.

This clonotype has only a few counts. The chain is built from TRBV5-5 and TRBJ2-5; possibly TRBD1 for D (6 bases). This CDR3 comprises 15 residues. V lost 4 bases and J lost 0, with 13 bases in between. Germline CDR1 SGHKS, CDR2 YYEKEE (reference sequence). This chain's CDR3 is CASSLGQQYQETQYF. CDR3 in DNA: TGTGCCAGCAGCCTCGGACAGCAGTACCAAGAGACCCAGTACTTC. The full variable domain, in which reference TRBV5-5 and TRBJ2-5 provide the parts outside the CDR3, is DAGVTQSPTHLIKTRGQQVTLRCSPISGHKSVSWYQQVLGQGPQFIFQYYEKEERGRGNFPDRFSARQFPNYSSELNVNALLLGDSALYLCASSLGQQYQETQYFGPGTRLLVL.

This chain uses TRBV7-6 with TRBJ1-1; D is unclear. V lost 4 bases to trimming and J lost 4 bases, with 13 bases between them. Germline loops: CDR1 SGHVS, CDR2 FNYEAQ. This CDR3 is 14 amino acids long. CDR3 bases: TGTGCCAGCAGCTCTGGGTTGGGAGCCACTGAAGCTTTCTTT. This encodes CASSSGLGATEAFF. Full variable domain (outside the CDR3, taken from reference TRBV7-6 and TRBJ1-1): GAGVSQSPRYKVTKRGQDVALRCDPISGHVSLYWYRQALGQGPEFLTYFNYEAQQDKSGLPNDRFSAERPEGSISTLTIQRTEQRDSAMYRCASSSGLGATEAFFGQGTRLTVV.